This TCR beta chain was captured by sequencing in a study of radiotherapy plus CTLA-4 blockade in lung cancer. Germline V gene data show CDR1 as SGHRS and CDR2 as YFSETQ. This CDR3 is 15 amino acids long. The junction had 2 bases not matched to a gene; V was cut back by 2 bases and J by 2 bases. Measured with immunoSEQ multiplex PCR; TCRdb has only the in-frame clones, and not every one. The table has around 78,000 clones, about 79% seen once; the top ten hold 4%. The chain couples TRBV5-1 to TRBJ1-2, with TRBD1 matching over 11 bases. The sequence was obtained from a human donor with non-small cell lung cancer who had a partial response to radiotherapy plus ipilimumab. Some clones in this sample may be carry-over from other donors' samples. This sample comprised peripheral blood, obtained from a patient treated with radiotherapy plus ipilimumab. The DNA of the CDR3 is TGCGCCAGCAGCTTCGGGGACAGGGGGAACTATGGCTACACCTTC. It translates to CASSFGDRGNYGYTF.